These T cell receptor beta chains were read from a single sample in a study of cytomegalovirus exposure and HLA in healthy donors. Repertoires were generated with immunoSEQ multiplex PCR, while TCRdb's copy carries only in-frame clones and drops some. Of some 180,000 clones listed, over 65% were seen once; the top ten hold around 3.6%. The sequenced sample consisted of PBMCs. These TCRs come from a man in his forties or fifties in good health and CMV-seropositive. CDR3s include the opening cysteine and the closing phenylalanine or tryptophan. The D gene is left open where the match is weak. Not all rows give a size; the values are once, few, many and, for expanded clones, a class.

TRBD2	NA	TRBJ2-7	TRBV5-5	CASSLFSSGAYEQYF	TGTGCCAGCAGCTTGTTTTCTAGCGGGGCCTACGAGCAGTACTTC
TRBD2	NA	TRBJ2-7	TRBV30	CAWARTSGSYEQYF	TGTGCCTGGGCACGGACTAGCGGGTCGTACGAGCAGTACTTC
NA	few	TRBJ1-2	TRBV4-1	CASSQGAHGYTF	TGCGCCAGCAGCCAAGGGGCTCATGGCTACACCTTC
NA	few	TRBJ1-5	TRBV30	CAWSGQGNQPQHF	TGTGCCTGGAGTGGACAGGGCAATCAGCCCCAGCATTTT
NA	NA	TRBJ2-1	TRBV18	CASSPPPVRTYNEQFF	TGTGCCAGCTCACCCCCTCCGGTGCGGACCTACAATGAGCAGTTCTTC
TRBD1	NA	TRBJ1-2	TRBV11-2	CASSSGYRGGYTF	TGTGCCAGCAGCTCTGGATACAGGGGTGGCTACACCTTC
NA	NA	TRBJ2-1	TRBV9	CASSTGTQPISEQFF	TGTGCCAGCAGCACCGGGACTCAACCAATTAGTGAGCAGTTCTTC
TRBD1	NA	TRBJ1-4	TRBV10-2	CASLGQGNEKLFF	TGCGCCAGCTTGGGACAGGGGAATGAAAAACTGTTTTTT
TRBD1	NA	TRBJ1-2	TRBV7-9	CASSFPTGNYGYTF	TGTGCCAGCAGCTTCCCGACAGGGAACTATGGCTACACCTTC
NA	NA	TRBJ1-1	TRBV19	CASSIAHRMNTEAFF	TGTGCCAGTAGTATAGCGCACAGGATGAACACTGAAGCTTTCTTT
NA	NA	TRBJ2-3	TRBV7-2	CASSVRGTNTDTQYF	TGTGCCAGCAGCGTTCGGGGGACCAACACAGATACGCAGTATTTT
NA	NA	TRBJ2-7	TRBV7-9	CSSSSPKGGAAYEQYF	TGTTCCAGCAGCTCTCCCAAGGGGGGGGCGGCATACGAGCAGTACTTC
TRBD1	once	TRBJ1-1	TRBV6-5	CASSYSGQGMEAFF	TGTGCCAGCAGTTACTCGGGACAGGGGATGGAAGCTTTCTTT
TRBD1	NA	TRBJ1-5	TRBV19	CASSRRTGGNQPQHF	TGTGCCAGTAGTAGGCGGACAGGGGGCAATCAGCCCCAGCATTTT
NA	NA	TRBJ1-5	TRBV30	CAWSTGGGNQPQHF	TGTGCCTGGAGTACTGGGGGCGGGAATCAGCCCCAGCATTTT
TRBD1	few	TRBJ1-5	TRBV7-8	CASSSQGPNQPQHF	TGTGCCAGCAGCTCACAGGGGCCTAATCAGCCCCAGCATTTT
NA	NA	TRBJ2-3	TRBV6-5	CASSTSGLFGTQYF	NA
NA	NA	TRBJ1-2	TRBV7-9	CSSSLASGQLYGYPF	TGTTCCAGCAGCTTAGCATCAGGGCAACTCTATGGCTACCCCTTC
NA	NA	TRBJ2-7	TRBV6-1	CAGQSFYEQYF	TGTGCCGGACAGTCATTCTACGAGCAGTACTTC
TRBD2	NA	TRBJ2-1	TRBV2	CASSERRTSGRGGQFF	TGTGCCAGCAGTGAAAGGAGAACTAGCGGCAGAGGGGGGCAGTTCTTC
NA	NA	TRBJ2-5	TRBV7-9	CASRSEGRGEQYF	TGTGCCAGCAGATCTGAGGGCCGTGGGGAGCAGTACTTC
TRBD1	NA	TRBJ2-7	TRBV11-2	CASSDPGQGSYEQYF	TGTGCCAGCAGCGACCCGGGACAGGGTTCCTACGAGCAGTACTTC
NA	NA	TRBJ2-7	TRBV5-1	CASTASQGFHEQYF	TGCGCCAGCACCGCGTCACAGGGTTTCCACGAGCAGTACTTC
TRBD2	NA	TRBJ2-1	TRBV11-2	CASRQLADSYNEQFF	TGTGCCAGCAGACAACTAGCGGATTCCTACAATGAGCAGTTCTTC
TRBD1	NA	TRBJ2-5	TRBV6-1	CASSERGQGLWGETQYF	TGTGCCAGCAGTGAAAGGGGACAGGGCCTGTGGGGGGAGACCCAGTACTTC
TRBD2	NA	TRBJ2-3	TRBV5-4	CASSLRLAGGPSTDTQYF	TGTGCCAGCAGCCTGAGACTAGCGGGAGGGCCGAGCACAGATACGCAGTATTTT
NA	NA	TRBJ1-1	TRBV9	CASSVGQGMNTEAFF	TGTGCCAGCAGCGTAGGTCAGGGGATGAACACTGAAGCTTTCTTT
TRBD1	NA	TRBJ1-2	TRBV5-6	CASSPGQGFYGYTF	TGTGCCAGCAGCCCCGGACAGGGATTTTATGGCTACACCTTC
TRBD1	NA	TRBJ2-1	TRBV6-6	CASSYPQGQQGEQFF	TGTGCCAGCAGTTACCCCCAGGGACAGCAGGGTGAGCAGTTCTTC
TRBD1	NA	TRBJ1-1	TRBV5-1	CASSRGQGMNTEAFF	TGCGCCAGCAGCCGGGGACAGGGAATGAACACTGAAGCTTTCTTT
NA	NA	TRBJ2-7	TRBV6-6	CASSSNSREQYF	TGTGCCAGCAGTTCCAACAGTCGGGAGCAGTACTTC
TRBD1	NA	TRBJ1-1	TRBV30	CAWSQGASTEAFF	TGTGCCTGGAGTCAGGGGGCCAGCACTGAAGCTTTCTTT
TRBD1	NA	TRBJ2-7	TRBV4-1	CASSQDRKGTGTYEQYF	TGCGCCAGCAGCCAAGACCGGAAGGGGACAGGGACCTACGAGCAGTACTTC
NA	NA	TRBJ1-1	TRBV18	CASSQQGNAEAFF	TGTGCCAGCTCACAGCAGGGTAACGCTGAAGCTTTCTTT
TRBD1	NA	TRBJ1-6	TRBV5-1	CASSLPGTGDNSPLHF	TGCGCCAGCAGCTTACCCGGGACAGGGGATAATTCACCCCTCCACTTT
NA	NA	TRBJ2-7	TRBV4-3	CASSQELPGLRIPSYEQYF	TGCGCCAGCAGCCAAGAGCTTCCAGGGCTAAGGATCCCGTCCTACGAGCAGTACTTC
TRBD2	NA	TRBJ2-7	TRBV25-1	CASTPSGNSLYEQYF	TGTGCCAGCACCCCTAGCGGGAATTCGCTATACGAGCAGTACTTC
TRBD1	NA	TRBJ2-7	TRBV19	CASGGQPSYEQYF	TGTGCCAGTGGGGGACAGCCCTCATACGAGCAGTACTTC
NA	NA	TRBJ2-4	TRBV10-1	CARGAIDKNIQYF	TGCGCCAGGGGGGCCATTGACAAAAACATTCAGTACTTC
TRBD1	NA	TRBJ1-2	TRBV2	CASSANRGRHYGYTF	TGTGCCAGCAGCGCCAACAGGGGGCGACACTATGGCTACACCTTC
TRBD2	few	TRBJ2-7	TRBV6-5	CASKPGGRVEQYF	TGTGCCAGCAAGCCGGGGGGGCGTGTCGAGCAGTACTTC
TRBD2	NA	TRBJ2-3	TRBV19	CASRPRGGRGVWTDTQYF	TGTGCCAGTAGGCCCCGGGGGGGGCGCGGGGTATGGACAGATACGCAGTATTTT
TRBD1	once	TRBJ2-5	TRBV28	CATWAWDSQETQYF	TGTGCTACTTGGGCCTGGGACAGCCAAGAGACCCAGTACTTC
TRBD2	few	TRBJ2-2	TRBV6-1	CASSDPGLAGAGTGELFF	TGTGCCAGCAGTGACCCCGGACTAGCGGGAGCAGGGACCGGGGAGCTGTTTTTT
TRBD1	NA	TRBJ2-5	TRBV5-1	CTSSRDGTAEETQYF	TGCACCAGCAGCAGGGACGGGACAGCTGAGGAGACCCAGTACTTC
TRBD2	once	TRBJ2-1	TRBV14	CASSPLRGGSYLDEQFF	TGTGCCAGCAGCCCCCTGCGGGGGGGGTCCTATTTAGATGAGCAGTTCTTC
TRBD1	NA	TRBJ2-3	TRBV27	CASSTQGAYTQYF	TGTGCCAGCAGTACCCAGGGGGCTTATACGCAGTATTTT
TRBD1	NA	TRBJ2-4	TRBV6-1	CASSRDRVWDIQYF	TGTGCCAGCAGTCGGGACAGGGTTTGGGACATTCAGTACTTC
NA	once	TRBJ1-5	TRBV6-6	CASSSTAVGQWPQHF	TGTGCCAGCAGTTCGACGGCGGTGGGTCAATGGCCCCAGCATTTT
NA	NA	TRBJ2-7	TRBV4-2	CASSQDNQGPYEQYF	TGTGCCAGCAGCCAAGATAACCAGGGGCCCTACGAGCAGTACTTC
TRBD1	NA	TRBJ1-6	TRBV10-3	CAISESGGNSPLHF	TGTGCCATCAGTGAATCAGGGGGAAATTCACCCCTCCACTTT
TRBD2	NA	TRBJ2-5	TRBV4-2	CASSLTSGGVETQYF	TGTGCCAGCAGCTTGACTAGCGGGGGGGTAGAGACCCAGTACTTC
NA	NA	TRBJ1-1	TRBV6-1	CATPEDMNTEAFF	TGTGCCACTCCAGAGGATATGAACACTGAAGCTTTCTTT
NA	NA	TRBJ1-3	TRBV5-1	CASSLEPGGSGNTIYF	TGCGCCAGCAGCTTGGAACCGGGGGGCTCTGGAAACACCATATATTTT
TRBD2	NA	TRBJ2-3	TRBV5-5	CAPARGGRADTQYF	TGTGCCCCCGCGCGCGGCGGGAGGGCAGATACGCAGTATTTT
NA	once	TRBJ2-7	TRBV4-1	CASSQVAGNSYEQYF	TGCGCCAGCAGCCAAGTGGCAGGAAACTCCTACGAGCAGTACTTC
NA	once	TRBJ2-1	TRBV6-1	CASSEMRQLPFSYNEQFF	TGTGCCAGCAGTGAAATGAGACAGCTACCCTTCTCCTACAATGAGCAGTTCTTC
TRBD1	few	TRBJ1-4	TRBV6-1	CASRQGARFEKLFF	TGTGCCAGCAGGCAGGGGGCGAGGTTTGAAAAACTGTTTTTT